These 21 T cell receptor beta chains originate from one sample sequenced in a study of T cells after yellow fever vaccination. TCRdb processed the 5' RACE reads anew with MiXCR; each CDR3 protein has one entry. The repertoire holds some 340,000 distinct CDR3 sequences, with about 11% as singletons. The sample here was CD4+ T cells sorted from PBMCs, taken 45 days after the yellow fever booster vaccination. The source of these receptors is a man in his late teens or twenties who received the YFV17D yellow fever vaccine.

The chain has TRBV5-5 and TRBJ1-5; TRBD1 is a possible D gene (5 bases). V was pared by 2 bases and J by 5 bases, with 17 bases between. Germline V gene data show CDR1 as SGHKS and CDR2 as YYEKEE (reference sequence). CDR3 size: 16 residues. In nucleotides, the CDR3 is TGTGCCAGCAGCTTTTCATACAGGCTAATAGATCAGCCCCAGCATTTT. Protein sequence: CASSFSYRLIDQPQHF.

The chain is built from TRBV5-8 and TRBJ2-3; 7 positions agree with TRBD2. This CDR3 spans 16 amino acids. The germline V gene has CDR1 SGHTS and CDR2 YDEGEE. The V segment lost 4 bases and the J segment 3 bases; nucleotides outside the gene matches: 11. The CDR3 sequence: CASSRTGTKGTDTQYF. CDR3 coding DNA: TGTGCCAGCAGCAGGACCGGGACTAAGGGGACAGATACGCAGTATTTT.

This clonotype was detected only a few times. This sequence joins TRBV4-3 and TRBJ1-4, with D possibly TRBD1 on 5 matching bases. This CDR3 is 13 amino acids long. Germline V gene sequence: CDR1 LGHNA, CDR2 YSLEER. Trimming left V 6 bases short and J 4 bases short, with 9 bases between. The CDR3 nucleotides read TGCGCCAGCAGAAACCAGGGTAATGAAAAACTGTTTTTT. It yields the protein CASRNQGNEKLFF.

The chain links TRBV29-1 to TRBJ2-5; D gene ambiguous. Trimming took 4 bases from V and 5 from J, leaving 17 bases between them. Germline-derived CDR1 and CDR2 are SQVTM and ANQGSEA. CDR3 length: 14 residues. The CDR3 protein is CSVAPGGSRETQYF. In nucleotides, the CDR3 is TGCAGCGTTGCCCCCGGCGGCAGTAGGGAGACCCAGTACTTC.

This clonotype has a count of ten or more. The chain couples TRBV3-1 to TRBJ2-5; no definite D call. Germline V gives CDR1 LGHDT, CDR2 YNNKEL (reference sequence). Trimming took 4 bases from V and 1 from J, leaving 13 bases between them. The CDR3 contains 15 residues. CDR3 amino acids: CASSRFWGSQETQYF. As DNA, the CDR3 is TGTGCCAGCAGCCGTTTTTGGGGATCCCAAGAGACCCAGTACTTC.

V and J are TRBV5-1 and TRBJ1-2; D unresolved. There are 12 residues in the CDR3. V was pared by 4 bases and J by 4 bases, with 8 bases between. Germline V gene data show CDR1 as SGHRS and CDR2 as YFSETQ. The CDR3 DNA reads TGCGCCAGCAGCCCAGACTTCTATGGCTACACCTTC. Its protein is CASSPDFYGYTF.

The chain couples TRBV25-1 to TRBJ1-2, with D unclear. Trimming took 4 bases from V and 0 from J, leaving 6 bases between them. Germline V gives CDR1 MGHDK, CDR2 SYGVNS. The CDR3 consists of 13 residues. The CDR3 spells CASSAAANYGYTF. Here the CDR3 DNA reads TGTGCCAGCAGTGCGGCAGCTAACTATGGCTACACCTTC.

V gene TRBV28 combines with J gene TRBJ2-3; D unresolved. Germline V gives CDR1 MDHEN, CDR2 SYDVKM. This CDR3 comprises 15 residues. Trimming left V 4 bases short and J 4 bases short, with 15 bases between. CDR3: CASSSPFGQADTQYF. CDR3 DNA: TGTGCCAGCAGTTCTCCGTTTGGGCAGGCAGATACGCAGTATTTT.

This clonotype was counted a few times. V and J are TRBV28 and TRBJ2-2; D perhaps matches TRBD1 (6 bases). From germline, CDR1 is MDHEN and CDR2 SYDVKM. CDR3 length equals 17 residues. The germline V and J ends were trimmed by 5 bases and 0 bases, with 16 bases remaining between them. This CDR3 reads CASSQRRTAANTGELFF. In DNA, the CDR3 is TGTGCCAGCAGTCAACGGAGGACAGCAGCGAACACCGGGGAGCTGTTTTTT. The variable domain in full, with the rest retrieved from reference TRBV28 and TRBJ2-2, is DVKVTQSSRYLVKRTGEKVFLECVQDMDHENMFWYRQDPGLGLRLIYFSYDVKMKEKGDIPEGYSVSREKKERFSLILESASTNQTSMYLCASSQRRTAANTGELFFGEGSRLTVL.

This clonotype has ten or more counts. This chain joins TRBV7-9 and TRBJ2-7, with D maybe TRBD2 (6 bases). The germline V gene has CDR1 SEHNR and CDR2 FQNEAQ (reference sequence). The V end was cut by 2 bases, the J end by 3 bases, with 14 bases between. This CDR3 comprises 15 residues. The CDR3 loop is CASSLQGGGIYEQYF. CDR3 sequence (DNA): TGTGCCAGCAGCTTACAGGGAGGAGGAATCTACGAGCAGTACTTC.

The chain recombines TRBV24-1 with TRBJ2-2; D is unclear. Germline V lookup: CDR1 KGHDR, CDR2 SFDVKD. Between the trimmed V and J ends, which lost 7 bases and 1 base, there was a span of 3 bases. The CDR3 totals 12 residues. DNA for the CDR3: TGTGCCACCAGACAGAACACCGGGGAGCTGTTTTTT. Translation: CATRQNTGELFF.

This clonotype showed up many times. V usage is TRBV12-3 or TRBV12-4 and J usage is TRBJ2-7; D not resolved. V dropped 3 bases and J dropped 2 bases, with 8 bases sitting between them. The length of the CDR3 is 13 residues. This chain's CDR3 is CASSLHGTYEQYF. The CDR3 bases are TGTGCCAGCAGTTTGCACGGTACCTACGAGCAGTACTTC.

This clonotype was counted only a few times. The chain carries TRBV6-6 and TRBJ2-3; 8 bases fit TRBD1. Per the germline V gene, CDR1 is MNHNY and CDR2 is SVGAGI (reference sequence). Trimming at V came to 5 bases and at J to 1 base, leaving 5 bases not matched to a gene. CDR3 length: 15 residues. The CDR3 region has the DNA TGTGCCAGCAGTCACCCGGGACAGGGCACAGATACGCAGTATTTT. Translated: CASSHPGQGTDTQYF.

This clonotype appeared a few times. The chain joins TRBV6-2 or TRBV6-3 to TRBJ1-6, with unresolved D. Germline V CDR1 and CDR2: MNHEY, SVGEGT. The CDR3 length is 15 residues. V was shortened by 6 bases and J by 7 bases, with 16 bases between the two germline ends. CDR3 residues: CASSPVDSSNSPLHF. CDR3 bases: TGTGCCAGCAGCCCCGTCGACTCAAGCAATTCACCCCTCCACTTT.

The chain recombines TRBV5-5 with TRBJ1-1; D is possibly TRBD1 (6 bases). Trimming took 0 bases from V and 4 from J, leaving 13 bases between them. The CDR3 spans 15 residues. The V gene's germline CDR1 is SGHKS and CDR2 YYEKEE (reference sequence). The CDR3 nucleotides read TGTGCCAGCAGCTTGGTGTCGGCAGGGGCCACTGAAGCTTTCTTT. This translates into CASSLVSAGATEAFF.

There are a few counts of this clonotype. The chain uses TRBV30 and TRBJ2-7, with TRBD2 identical over 10 bases. This CDR3 is 16 amino acids long. After removal of 0 bases from V and 5 bases from J, the junction contained 10 bases not matched to a gene. The germline CDR1 and CDR2 sequences are GTSNPN and SVGIG (reference sequence). The CDR3 region is CAWSVLVAGGRNEQYF. In DNA, the CDR3 is TGTGCCTGGAGTGTCCTCGTAGCGGGGGGACGGAACGAGCAGTACTTC.

This clonotype was observed a handful of times. V is TRBV19 and J is TRBJ1-1; D is unresolved. Trimming shortened V by 1 base and J by 0 bases, and 15 bases separated the two germline ends. Germline V gene lookup returns CDR1 LNHDA and CDR2 SQIVND (reference sequence). The CDR3 has 17 amino acids. The DNA of the CDR3 is TGTGCCAGTAGTATAGTGGGCGAAGCGGTCCTGAACACTGAAGCTTTCTTT. Translation gives CASSIVGEAVLNTEAFF.

The chain carries TRBV12-5 and TRBJ1-5, with TRBD1 matching 10 bases. V gave up 5 bases and J gave up 6 bases; unmatched junction bases: 7. This CDR3 spans 15 amino acids. From germline, CDR1 is LGHNT and CDR2 FRNRAP. CDR3 nucleotide sequence: TGTGCTAGTGGTAACTGGGACAGGGGACGTCAGCCCCAGCATTTT. It encodes CASGNWDRGRQPQHF.

This clonotype was seen only a few times. This chain links TRBV29-1 with TRBJ2-3, with D unresolved. In germline, CDR1 is SQVTM, CDR2 ANQGSEA. V was shortened by 5 bases and J by 0 bases, with 6 bases between the two germline ends. The CDR3 consists of 12 residues. CDR3 sequence: CSVFWSTDTQYF. As DNA, the CDR3 is TGCAGCGTTTTTTGGAGCACAGATACGCAGTATTTT.

This clonotype was observed many times. The J gene is TRBJ2-1, the V gene TRBV12-3 or TRBV12-4; 10 bases are a match to TRBD2. The CDR3 runs 15 residues. The junction had 8 bases not matched to a gene; V was cut back by 6 bases and J by 6 bases. CDR3 loop: CASRIAGGRINEQFF. The CDR3 DNA follows: TGTGCCAGCAGGATAGCGGGGGGACGGATCAATGAGCAGTTCTTC.

J is TRBJ2-4 and V is TRBV7-8; TRBD2 is a possible D gene (5 bases). CDR1 is SGHVS, CDR2 FQNEAQ, per germline. The CDR3 has 17 amino acids. Trimming took off 4 bases at V and 2 bases at J, with 18 bases between the two ends. The CDR3 DNA sequence: TGTGCCAGCAGCTATCGGACCGGGAATGGGCCCAAAAACATTCAGTACTTC. The encoded protein is CASSYRTGNGPKNIQYF.